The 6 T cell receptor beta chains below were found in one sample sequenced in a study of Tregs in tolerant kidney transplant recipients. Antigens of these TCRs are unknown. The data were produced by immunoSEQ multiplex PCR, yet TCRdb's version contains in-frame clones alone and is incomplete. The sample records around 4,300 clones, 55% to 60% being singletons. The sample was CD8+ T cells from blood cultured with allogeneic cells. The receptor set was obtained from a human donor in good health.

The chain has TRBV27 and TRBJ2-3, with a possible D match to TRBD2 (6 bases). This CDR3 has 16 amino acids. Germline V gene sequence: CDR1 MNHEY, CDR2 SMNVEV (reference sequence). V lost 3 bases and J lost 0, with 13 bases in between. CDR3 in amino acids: CASSFSGSASTDTQYF. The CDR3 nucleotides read TGTGCCAGCAGTTTTAGCGGTTCAGCTAGCACAGATACGCAGTATTTT.

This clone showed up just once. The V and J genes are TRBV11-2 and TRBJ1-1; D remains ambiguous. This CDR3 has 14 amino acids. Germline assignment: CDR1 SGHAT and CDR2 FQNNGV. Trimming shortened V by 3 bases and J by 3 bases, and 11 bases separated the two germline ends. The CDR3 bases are TGTGCCAGCAGCTTGGCCTCCTCCTACACTGAAGCTTTCTTT. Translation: CASSLASSYTEAFF. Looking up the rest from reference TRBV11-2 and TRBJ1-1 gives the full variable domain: EAGVAQSPRYKIIEKRQSVAFWCNPISGHATLYWYQQILGQGPKLLIQFQNNGVVDDSQLPKDRFSAERLKGVDSTLKIQPAKLEDSAVYLCASSLASSYTEAFFGQGTRLTVV.

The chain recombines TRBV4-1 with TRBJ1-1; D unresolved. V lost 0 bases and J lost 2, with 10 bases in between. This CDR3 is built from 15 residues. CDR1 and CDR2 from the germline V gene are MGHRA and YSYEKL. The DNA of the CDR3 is TGCGCCAGCAGCCAAGAGGGCCCGGAAAACACTGAAGCTTTCTTT. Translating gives CASSQEGPENTEAFF.

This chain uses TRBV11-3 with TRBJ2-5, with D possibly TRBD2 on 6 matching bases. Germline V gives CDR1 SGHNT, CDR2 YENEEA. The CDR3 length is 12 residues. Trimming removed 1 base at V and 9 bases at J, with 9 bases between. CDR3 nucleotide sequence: TGTGCCAGCAGCTTAGGTGGGGGGTCCCAGTACTTC. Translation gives CASSLGGGSQYF.

The CDR3 region is CSVGREVGNEQFF. In DNA, the CDR3 is TGCAGCGTTGGGAGGGAGGTGGGCAATGAGCAGTTCTTC. This sequence joins TRBV29-1 and TRBJ2-1; TRBD2 might be the D (6 bases). Per germline, CDR1 SQVTM and CDR2 ANQGSEA. The CDR3 consists of 13 residues. V lost 4 bases to trimming and J lost 6 bases, with 13 bases between them.

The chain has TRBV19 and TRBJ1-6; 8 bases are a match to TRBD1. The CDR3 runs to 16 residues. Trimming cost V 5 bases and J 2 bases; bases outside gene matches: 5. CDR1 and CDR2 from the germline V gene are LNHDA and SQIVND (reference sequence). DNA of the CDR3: TGTGCCAGTAGTGCCGGACAGGGTGCCTATAATTCACCCCTCCACTTT. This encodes CASSAGQGAYNSPLHF.